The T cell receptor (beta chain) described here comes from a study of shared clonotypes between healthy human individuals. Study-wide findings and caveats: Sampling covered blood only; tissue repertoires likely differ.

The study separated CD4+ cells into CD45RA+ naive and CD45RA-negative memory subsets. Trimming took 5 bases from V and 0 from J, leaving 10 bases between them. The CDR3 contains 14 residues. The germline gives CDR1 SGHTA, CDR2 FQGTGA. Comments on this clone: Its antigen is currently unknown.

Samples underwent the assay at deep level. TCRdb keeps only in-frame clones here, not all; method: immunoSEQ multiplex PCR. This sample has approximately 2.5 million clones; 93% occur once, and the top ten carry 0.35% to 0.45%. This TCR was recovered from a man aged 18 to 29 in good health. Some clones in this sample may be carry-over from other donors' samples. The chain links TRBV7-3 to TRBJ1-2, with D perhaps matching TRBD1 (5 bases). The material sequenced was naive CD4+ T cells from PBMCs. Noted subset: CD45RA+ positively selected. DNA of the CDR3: TGTGCCAGCAGCCCGGGGGTAGCTAACTATGGCTACACCTTC. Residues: CASSPGVANYGYTF. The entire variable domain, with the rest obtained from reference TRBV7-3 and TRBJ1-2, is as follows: GAGVSQTPSNKVTEKGKYVELRCDPISGHTALYWYRQSLGQGPEFLIYFQGTGAADDSGLPNDRFFAVRPEGSVSTLKIQRTERGDSAVYLCASSPGVANYGYTFGSGTRLTVV.